A selection of T cell receptor beta chains follows, all from one sample in a study of blood T cells in healthy people across ages. TCRdb re-derived calls from the 5' RACE reads in MiXCR, one entry per CDR3 protein. This sample has about 970,000 distinct CDR3 sequences, with about 51% found just once. Sequences were obtained from blood. All receptors derive from a woman aged 55-70 years in good health. Both conserved end residues are part of each CDR3. The D gene is left open where the match is weak. A clone size is listed for some rows: how often the clone was seen (once, few, many), or a class if it is expanded.

D gene: NA; J gene: TRBJ2-1; clone size: NA; V gene: TRBV20-1; CDR3 DNA: TGCTCACCCACGCGTGAGCAGTTCTTC; CDR3 protein: CSPTREQFF
D gene: TRBD1; J gene: TRBJ2-3; clone size: few; V gene: TRBV25-1; CDR3 DNA: TGTGCCAGCAGGGGGACAGGGTTAACAGATACGCAGTATTTT; CDR3 protein: CASRGTGLTDTQYF
D gene: NA; J gene: TRBJ2-3; clone size: once; V gene: TRBV29-1; CDR3 DNA: TGCAGCATTGAAGATAGGGGCTTATTTACGCAGTATTTT; CDR3 protein: CSIEDRGLFTQYF
D gene: NA; J gene: TRBJ1-2; clone size: NA; V gene: TRBV9; CDR3 DNA: TGTGCCAGCAGAACCGAGGGACCGGGACACCGAGCTAACTATGGCTACACCTTC; CDR3 protein: CASRTEGPGHRANYGYTF
D gene: TRBD2; J gene: TRBJ2-1; clone size: NA; V gene: TRBV7-6; CDR3 DNA: TGTGCCAGCAGCTCCGGACTAGCGAGAGTCTCGGATGAGCAGTTCTTC; CDR3 protein: CASSSGLARVSDEQFF
D gene: TRBD1; J gene: TRBJ2-3; clone size: NA; V gene: TRBV18; CDR3 DNA: TGTGCCAGCTCACCATTACAGGGGACAGATACGCAGTATTTT; CDR3 protein: CASSPLQGTDTQYF
D gene: TRBD2; J gene: TRBJ2-7; clone size: many; V gene: TRBV20-1; CDR3 DNA: TGCAGTGCTAGCGCTACTAGCGGGGGGAGCTCCTACGAGCAGTACTTC; CDR3 protein: CSASATSGGSSYEQYF
D gene: NA; J gene: TRBJ2-1; clone size: NA; V gene: TRBV15; CDR3 DNA: TGTGCCACCAGCAGAGTCGGGCAGGACTACAATGAGCAGTTCTTC; CDR3 protein: CATSRVGQDYNEQFF
D gene: NA; J gene: TRBJ2-1; clone size: NA; V gene: TRBV29-1; CDR3 DNA: TGCAGCGTTGAAGGTGTTTTCCTCTCCTACAATGAGCAGTTCTTC; CDR3 protein: CSVEGVFLSYNEQFF
D gene: TRBD1; J gene: TRBJ2-1; clone size: NA; V gene: TRBV7-9; CDR3 DNA: TGTGCCAGCAGCTCGCCCGGGACAGGGGACAATGAGCAGTTCTTC; CDR3 protein: CASSSPGTGDNEQFF
D gene: TRBD2; J gene: TRBJ2-7; clone size: NA; V gene: TRBV5-1; CDR3 DNA: TGCGCCAGCAGTCGGTCGGGAGGCCCCTACGAGCAGTACTTC; CDR3 protein: CASSRSGGPYEQYF
D gene: NA; J gene: TRBJ1-2; clone size: few; V gene: TRBV6-2/TRBV6-3; CDR3 DNA: TGTGCCAGCAGTTCTCGGGCGGAGCGGACCGCCCCCTATGGCTACACCTTC; CDR3 protein: CASSSRAERTAPYGYTF
D gene: NA; J gene: TRBJ1-2; clone size: few; V gene: TRBV25-1; CDR3 DNA: TGTGCCAGCAGTGAATCCCGGGGCAACTATGGCTACACCTTC; CDR3 protein: CASSESRGNYGYTF
D gene: TRBD1; J gene: TRBJ1-6; clone size: NA; V gene: TRBV7-9; CDR3 DNA: TGTGCCAGCAGCACCGGACAGGGACGAAATTCACCCCTCCACTTT; CDR3 protein: CASSTGQGRNSPLHF
D gene: NA; J gene: TRBJ1-5; clone size: NA; V gene: TRBV12-3/TRBV12-4; CDR3 DNA: TGTGCCAGCAGCCCCTTGGGGGTGACGAGTCAGCCCCAGCATTTT; CDR3 protein: CASSPLGVTSQPQHF
D gene: NA; J gene: TRBJ1-2; clone size: NA; V gene: TRBV7-2; CDR3 DNA: TGTGCCAGCAGCTATCCTAGTGGGTACGCGGGCTACACCTTC; CDR3 protein: CASSYPSGYAGYTF
D gene: NA; J gene: TRBJ2-7; clone size: few; V gene: TRBV7-6; CDR3 DNA: TGTGCCAGCAGCTCTGGCAGGGTCTACGAGCAGTACTTC; CDR3 protein: CASSSGRVYEQYF
D gene: TRBD1; J gene: TRBJ2-3; clone size: NA; V gene: TRBV5-1; CDR3 DNA: TGCGCCAGCAGCTTGGTCCTCAACCAGGGGACAGGGAGCACAGATACGCAGTATTTT; CDR3 protein: CASSLVLNQGTGSTDTQYF
D gene: TRBD2; J gene: TRBJ2-5; clone size: few; V gene: TRBV7-9; CDR3 DNA: TGTGCCAGCAGACGTCTAGCGGGGAGGCAAGAGACCCAGTACTTC; CDR3 protein: CASRRLAGRQETQYF
D gene: TRBD2; J gene: TRBJ2-3; clone size: NA; V gene: TRBV28; CDR3 DNA: TGTGCCAGCAGTTTCAACCCCCGCGGGAGGTTAGATACGCAGTATTTT; CDR3 protein: CASSFNPRGRLDTQYF
D gene: TRBD2; J gene: TRBJ2-3; clone size: few; V gene: TRBV20-1; CDR3 DNA: TGCAGTGAGGCTAGCGGGGGGGGGTCCACAGATACGCAGTATTTT; CDR3 protein: CSEASGGGSTDTQYF
D gene: NA; J gene: TRBJ2-6; clone size: NA; V gene: TRBV5-1; CDR3 DNA: TGCGCCAGCAGCTTGGCCACGGACTCTGGGGCCAACGTCCTGACTTTC; CDR3 protein: CASSLATDSGANVLTF
D gene: NA; J gene: TRBJ2-7; clone size: NA; V gene: TRBV28; CDR3 DNA: TGTGCCAGCAGTCGGGGGGCGACAGCCTCCTACGAGCAGTACTTC; CDR3 protein: CASSRGATASYEQYF
D gene: NA; J gene: TRBJ2-6; clone size: few; V gene: TRBV9; CDR3 DNA: TGTGCCAGCAGCGCCGAAGCTGGGGCCAACGTCCTGACTTTC; CDR3 protein: CASSAEAGANVLTF
D gene: TRBD2; J gene: TRBJ2-7; clone size: few; V gene: TRBV20-1; CDR3 DNA: TGCAGTGCTAGGACGGGAGGTCCCTACGAGCAGTACTTC; CDR3 protein: CSARTGGPYEQYF
D gene: NA; J gene: TRBJ2-3; clone size: few; V gene: TRBV5-6; CDR3 DNA: TGTGCCAGCAGCTTGCTGACGGGAGCAGGGGATACGCAGTATTTT; CDR3 protein: CASSLLTGAGDTQYF
D gene: NA; J gene: TRBJ2-1; clone size: NA; V gene: TRBV29-1; CDR3 DNA: TGCAGCGTTGAAGGGACATCGAGCTCCTACAATCAGCAGTTCTTC; CDR3 protein: CSVEGTSSSYNQQFF
D gene: NA; J gene: TRBJ2-1; clone size: few; V gene: TRBV20-1; CDR3 DNA: TGCAGTGCTAGAGAGCAGAATGAGCAGTTCTTC; CDR3 protein: CSAREQNEQFF
D gene: NA; J gene: TRBJ1-1; clone size: few; V gene: TRBV12-3/TRBV12-4; CDR3 DNA: TGTGCCAGCAGTTTCCAACACACTGAAGCTTTCTTT; CDR3 protein: CASSFQHTEAFF
D gene: NA; J gene: TRBJ2-7; clone size: NA; V gene: TRBV10-2; CDR3 DNA: TGCGCCAGCAGGCAGCTCAACTCCTACGAGCAGTACTTC; CDR3 protein: CASRQLNSYEQYF
D gene: NA; J gene: TRBJ2-7; clone size: NA; V gene: TRBV21-1; CDR3 DNA: TGTGCCAGCAGCAATAATCGACAGGGACCCTACGAGCAGTACTTC; CDR3 protein: CASSNNRQGPYEQYF
D gene: NA; J gene: TRBJ1-6; clone size: NA; V gene: TRBV20-1; CDR3 DNA: TGCAGTGCCCTTGACAGGTCAAATTCACCCCTCCACTTT; CDR3 protein: CSALDRSNSPLHF
D gene: TRBD2; J gene: TRBJ2-3; clone size: NA; V gene: TRBV7-8; CDR3 DNA: TGTGCCAGCAGCCGACTGAGCGGGAACACGCAGTATTTT; CDR3 protein: CASSRLSGNTQYF
D gene: TRBD2; J gene: TRBJ2-7; clone size: few; V gene: TRBV20-1; CDR3 DNA: TGCAGTGCTAGAGAACCTAGCGGGAGAATCTGGGGCGAGCAGTACTTC; CDR3 protein: CSAREPSGRIWGEQYF
D gene: NA; J gene: TRBJ1-2; clone size: few; V gene: TRBV20-1; CDR3 DNA: TGCAGTGCTAGATCAGGGATCTATGGCTACACCTTC; CDR3 protein: CSARSGIYGYTF
D gene: TRBD1; J gene: TRBJ2-6; clone size: medium-sized; V gene: TRBV9; CDR3 DNA: TGTGCCAGCAGCGGAGTTACAGGGGTTTCTGGGGCCAACGTCCTGACTTTC; CDR3 protein: CASSGVTGVSGANVLTF
D gene: TRBD2; J gene: TRBJ2-5; clone size: few; V gene: TRBV12-3/TRBV12-4; CDR3 DNA: TGTGCCAGCAGTGCACCGAGGACTAGCGGGAATTCAGAGACCCAGTACTTC; CDR3 protein: CASSAPRTSGNSETQYF
D gene: NA; J gene: TRBJ2-3; clone size: NA; V gene: TRBV7-2; CDR3 DNA: TGTGCCAGCAGCTTTAGCAGCCCTCGCACAGATACGCAGTATTTT; CDR3 protein: CASSFSSPRTDTQYF
D gene: TRBD1; J gene: TRBJ2-5; clone size: few; V gene: TRBV7-9; CDR3 DNA: TGTGCCAGCAGCTTAGTTCCGGGACAGGGAGCAGAGACCCAGTACTTC; CDR3 protein: CASSLVPGQGAETQYF
D gene: NA; J gene: TRBJ2-6; clone size: few; V gene: TRBV4-3; CDR3 DNA: TGCGCCAGCAGCCAAGAAATGACCTTCTCTGGGGCCAACGTCCTGACTTTC; CDR3 protein: CASSQEMTFSGANVLTF
D gene: NA; J gene: TRBJ2-2; clone size: NA; V gene: TRBV2; CDR3 DNA: TGTGCCAGCAGTGGAGCGCAGGGGACGGCGAACACCGGGGAGCTGTTTTTT; CDR3 protein: CASSGAQGTANTGELFF